These 21 T cell receptor beta chains share one sample of origin, sequenced in a study of OX40 agonist ivuxolimab in advanced cancers. Clones were read by immunoSEQ multiplex PCR, and TCRdb kept only the in-frame ones, dropping some. The sample includes approximately 40,000 clones, over 80% of them seen just once. Sample: CD4+ or CD8+ T cells sorted from blood, taken in a trial of the OX40 agonist ivuxolimab. These receptor sequences come from an adult with an advanced solid tumor such as melanoma, head and neck, liver or kidney cancer.

V and J are TRBV5-4 and TRBJ2-5; unclear D gene. Germline lookup yields CDR1 SGHNT and CDR2 YYREEE (reference sequence). The CDR3 runs to 12 residues. Trimming shortened V by 4 bases and J by 2 bases, and 6 bases separated the two germline ends. In DNA, the CDR3 is TGTGCCAGCAGCGGTCCGCAAGAGACCCAGTACTTC. As protein: CASSGPQETQYF.

This clone was detected once. The rearrangement joins TRBV10-3 to TRBJ1-2, with TRBD1 identical over 8 bases. V was pared by 6 bases and J by 8 bases, with 11 bases of the junction left unmatched. Germline assignment: CDR1 ENHRY and CDR2 SYGVKD. There are 14 residues in the CDR3. The CDR3: CAIRSSGDRRGYTF. CDR3 coding DNA: TGTGCCATCAGATCCAGTGGGGACAGGCGAGGCTACACCTTC.

The chain uses TRBV19 and TRBJ2-7; D remains unclear. Deletions cut 5 bases from V and 0 bases from J, with 2 bases between. CDR1 is LNHDA, CDR2 SQIVND, per germline (reference sequence). This CDR3 region has 11 residues. CDR3 amino acids: CASSPSYEQYF. In DNA, the CDR3 is TGTGCCAGTAGTCCCTCCTACGAGCAGTACTTC.

This clone was observed once. The V call is TRBV7-8, the J call TRBJ2-7, with 10 bases lining up with TRBD2. The V gene end was trimmed by 0 bases and the J gene end by 2 bases; junction bases not matched to a gene: 7. Germline CDR1 is SGHVS and CDR2 is FQNEAQ. The CDR3 consists of 17 residues. CDR3 DNA sequence: TGTGCCAGCAGCTTAGCGCCGGGACTAGCGAATACCTACGAGCAGTACTTC. Protein sequence: CASSLAPGLANTYEQYF.

V usage is TRBV27 and J usage is TRBJ1-5, with TRBD1 matching 10 bases. Unmatched junction bases numbered 4, after V lost 6 bases and J lost 2 bases. The CDR3 has 15 amino acids. CDR1 and CDR2 from the germline V gene are MNHEY and SMNVEV (reference sequence). CDR3 sequence (DNA): TGTGCCAGCAGCCCGGGACAGGGGCGCAATCAGCCCCAGCATTTT. Its protein product is CASSPGQGRNQPQHF.

The V call is TRBV19, the J call TRBJ2-3; 7 bases line up with TRBD2. V shed 1 base and J 2 bases; nucleotides not matched to a gene: 6. Per the germline V gene, CDR1 is LNHDA and CDR2 is SQIVND (reference sequence). This CDR3 contains 16 residues. CDR3 coding DNA: TGTGCCAGTAGTATAGTCTCGGGAGGCGCCACAGATACGCAGTATTTT. It specifies CASSIVSGGATDTQYF.

This rearrangement joins TRBV4-1 to TRBJ2-7; 8 bases line up with TRBD1. Germline trimming cut 3 bases from V and 4 bases from J; bases unmatched to any gene: 8. The CDR3 is 15 residues long. CDR1 MGHRA and CDR2 YSYEKL come from the germline V gene. CDR3 DNA sequence: TGCGCCAGCAGCCACCCGACAGGGGCCGAATACGAGCAGTACTTC. Translating gives CASSHPTGAEYEQYF.

This sequence joins TRBV5-4 and TRBJ1-2; 9 nucleotides line up with TRBD1. V lost 7 bases to trimming and J lost 0 bases; unmatched junction nucleotides: 1. Germline loops: CDR1 SGHNT, CDR2 YYREEE (reference sequence). The CDR3 consists of 13 residues. The CDR3 here is CASGQGTNYGYTF. CDR3 coding DNA: TGTGCCAGCGGACAGGGGACTAACTATGGCTACACCTTC.

The CDR3: CASGSGGTDTQYF. CDR3 nucleotides: TGTGCCAGCGGTAGCGGGGGTACAGATACGCAGTATTTT. The chain has TRBV7-3 and TRBJ2-3; 9 nucleotides align to TRBD2. The CDR3 consists of 13 residues. The ends lost 8 bases at V and 3 bases at J; junction bases unmatched: 3. Per germline, CDR1 SGHTA and CDR2 FQGTGA.

The chain couples TRBV4-1 to TRBJ2-6; maybe TRBD2 (7 bases). Germline CDR1 MGHRA, CDR2 YSYEKL. The CDR3 extends over 17 amino acids. With 7 bases removed from V and 1 base from J, the gap between germline ends came to 17 bases. Here the CDR3 reads CASTRGAATSGANVLTF. Written as DNA, the CDR3 is TGCGCCAGCACCCGGGGGGCTGCTACTTCTGGGGCCAACGTCCTGACTTTC.

The chain employs TRBV19 and TRBJ2-2, with TRBD2 matching over 9 bases. The J segment lost 3 bases and the V segment lost 5 bases, leaving 7 bases of the junction unmatched. The CDR3 contains 16 residues. Looked up from germline, CDR1 is LNHDA and CDR2 is SQIVND (reference sequence). CDR3 residues: CASSLASGMYTGELFF. In nucleotides, the CDR3 is TGTGCCAGTAGTTTGGCTAGCGGGATGTACACCGGGGAGCTGTTTTTT.

This clone was counted once. This sequence joins TRBV28 and TRBJ2-3; D uncertain. The CDR3 consists of 15 residues. The germline gives CDR1 MDHEN, CDR2 SYDVKM. Between the trimmed V and J ends, which lost 4 bases and 2 bases, there was a span of 13 bases. The CDR3 is CASSSIRGNTDTQYF. The CDR3 nucleotides read TGTGCCAGCAGTTCGATTCGTGGGAACACAGATACGCAGTATTTT.

The chain has TRBV6-1 and TRBJ2-5; tentative D call: TRBD1 (5 bases). Germline loops: CDR1 MNHNS, CDR2 SASEGT. The CDR3 has 13 amino acids. V lost 4 bases and J lost 5, with 11 bases in between. The CDR3 DNA sequence: TGTGCCAGCAGTGCGGCAGGGCGGGAGACCCAGTACTTC. Its translation is CASSAAGRETQYF.

The chain has TRBV28 and TRBJ2-7; 8 positions agree with TRBD1. The assigned J gene may be wrong: the sequence end matches TRBJ2-1 better. Germline V gene lookup returns CDR1 MDHEN and CDR2 SYDVKM. There are 15 residues in the CDR3. CDR3: CASSLIQGAYNEQFF. The CDR3 DNA sequence: TGTGCCAGCAGTTTAATACAGGGGGCCTACAATGAGCAGTTCTTC.

The chain uses TRBV7-3 and TRBJ2-2; D is ambiguous. From germline, CDR1 is SGHTA and CDR2 FQGTGA. This CDR3 is built from 12 residues. Trimming left V 5 bases short and J 3 bases short, with 4 bases between. Here the CDR3 DNA reads TGTGCCAGCAGCACCTACACCGGGGAGCTGTTTTTT. It yields the protein CASSTYTGELFF.

V is TRBV6-6 and J is TRBJ1-3; D unresolved. CDR1 is MNHNY and CDR2 is SVGAGI in the germline V gene (reference sequence). Trimming removed 7 bases from V and 2 bases from J, with 12 bases in between. This CDR3 comprises 14 residues. Here the CDR3 reads CASINWVPGNTIYF. CDR3 bases: TGTGCCAGCATAAACTGGGTTCCTGGAAACACCATATATTTT.

The chain uses TRBV30 and TRBJ2-7; D perhaps matches TRBD1 (5 bases). The CDR3 covers 15 residues. V lost 1 base, J lost 3 bases, and 16 bases lay in between. The germline V gene has CDR1 GTSNPN and CDR2 SVGIG (reference sequence). The CDR3, as DNA: TGTGCCTGGAGTGGATTAGGGGCATCCAACTACGAGCAGTACTTC. This translates into CAWSGLGASNYEQYF.

The rearrangement uses TRBV6-5 and TRBJ2-5; D not resolved. The closer fit of TRBJ2-7 to the DNA end suggests the J call may be wrong. Per germline, CDR1 MNHEY and CDR2 SVGAGI. There are 14 residues in the CDR3. CDR3 protein: CASRGSKFSYEQYF. CDR3 in DNA: TGTGCCAGCAGGGGGTCGAAATTTTCCTACGAGCAGTACTTC.

This chain connects TRBV5-5 to TRBJ2-7; maybe TRBD1 (6 bases). The germline CDR1 and CDR2 sequences are SGHKS and YYEKEE (reference sequence). Trimming took 3 bases from V and 1 from J, leaving 8 bases between them. The CDR3 sequence is 13 residues long. The CDR3 bases are TGTGCCAGCAGCTCAACAGGGTCCTACGAGCAGTACTTC. As protein: CASSSTGSYEQYF.

The J gene is TRBJ2-6, the V gene TRBV19; TRBD2 might be the D (6 bases). Trimming shortened V by 0 bases and J by 0 bases, and 9 bases separated the two germline ends. The CDR3 is made up of 17 amino acids. Germline CDR1 is LNHDA and CDR2 is SQIVND (reference sequence). The CDR3 DNA reads TGTGCCAGTAGTATAGAAGCCGGGAGCTCTGGGGCCAACGTCCTGACTTTC. Translated: CASSIEAGSSGANVLTF.

J is TRBJ2-7 and V is TRBV5-1; perhaps TRBD1 as D (6 bases). Germline V gene lookup returns CDR1 SGHRS and CDR2 YFSETQ. The CDR3 sequence is 15 residues long. With 3 bases removed from V and 0 bases from J, the gap between germline ends came to 13 bases. The CDR3 coding sequence is TGCGCCAGCAGCTCCCAGGGGTCCCCCTCCTACGAGCAGTACTTC. Protein product: CASSSQGSPSYEQYF.